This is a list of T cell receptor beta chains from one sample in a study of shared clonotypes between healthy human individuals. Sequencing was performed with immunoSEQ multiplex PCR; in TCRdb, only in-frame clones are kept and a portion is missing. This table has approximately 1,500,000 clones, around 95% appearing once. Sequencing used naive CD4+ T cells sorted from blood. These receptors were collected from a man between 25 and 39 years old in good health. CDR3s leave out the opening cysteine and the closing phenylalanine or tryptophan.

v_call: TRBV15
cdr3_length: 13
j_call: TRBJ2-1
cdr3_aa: ATSISGEGDNEQF

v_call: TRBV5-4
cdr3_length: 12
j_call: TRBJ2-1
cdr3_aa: ASRPDWVYNEQF

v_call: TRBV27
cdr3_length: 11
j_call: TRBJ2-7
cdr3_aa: ASSPGRIYEQY

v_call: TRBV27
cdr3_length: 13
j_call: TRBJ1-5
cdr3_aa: ASSTGTASNQPQH

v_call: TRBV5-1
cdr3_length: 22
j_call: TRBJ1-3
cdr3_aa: ASSLDTALLKGDRQKYSGNTIY

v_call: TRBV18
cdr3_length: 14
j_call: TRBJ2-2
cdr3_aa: ASSPFRTGNTGELF

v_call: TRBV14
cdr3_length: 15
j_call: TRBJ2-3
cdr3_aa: ASSQDRVGLGTDTQY

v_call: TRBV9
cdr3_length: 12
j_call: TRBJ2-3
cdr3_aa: ASSTPRGTDTQY

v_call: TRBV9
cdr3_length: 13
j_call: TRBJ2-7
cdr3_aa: ASSDSSGSYHEQY

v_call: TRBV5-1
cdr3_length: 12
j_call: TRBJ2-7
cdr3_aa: ASQREASSYEQY

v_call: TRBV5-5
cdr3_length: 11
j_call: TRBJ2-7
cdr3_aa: ASSLPRQGEQY